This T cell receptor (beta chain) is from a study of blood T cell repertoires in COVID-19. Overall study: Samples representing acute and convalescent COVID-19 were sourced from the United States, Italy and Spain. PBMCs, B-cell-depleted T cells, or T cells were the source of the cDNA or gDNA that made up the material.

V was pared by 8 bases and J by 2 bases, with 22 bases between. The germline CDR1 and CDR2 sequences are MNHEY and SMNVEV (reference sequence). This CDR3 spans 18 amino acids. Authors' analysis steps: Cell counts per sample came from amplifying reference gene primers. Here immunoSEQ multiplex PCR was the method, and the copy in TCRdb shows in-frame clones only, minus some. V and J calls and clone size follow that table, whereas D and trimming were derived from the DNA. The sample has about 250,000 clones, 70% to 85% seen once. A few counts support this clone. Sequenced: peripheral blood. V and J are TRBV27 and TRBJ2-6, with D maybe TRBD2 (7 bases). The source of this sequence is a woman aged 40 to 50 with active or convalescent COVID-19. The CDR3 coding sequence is TGTGCCAGCCGAGCCGTTGGGGGGGCAGTAACTGGGGCCAACGTCCTGACTTTC. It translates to CASRAVGGAVTGANVLTF.